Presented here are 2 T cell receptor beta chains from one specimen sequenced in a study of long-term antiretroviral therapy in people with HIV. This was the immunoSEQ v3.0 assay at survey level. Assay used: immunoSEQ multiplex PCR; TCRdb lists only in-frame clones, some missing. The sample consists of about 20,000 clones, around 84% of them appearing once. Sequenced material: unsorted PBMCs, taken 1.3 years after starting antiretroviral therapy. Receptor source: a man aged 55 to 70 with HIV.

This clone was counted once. CDR3 residues: CAIAGDRKVYEQYF. DNA of the CDR3: TGTGCCATCGCTGGGGACAGAAAAGTTTACGAGCAGTACTTC. The V and J genes are TRBV10-3 and TRBJ2-7; 7 bases match TRBD1. The V gene end was trimmed by 8 bases and the J gene end by 4 bases; junction bases not matched to a gene: 11. CDR3 length: 14 amino acids. The germline V gene has CDR1 ENHRY and CDR2 SYGVKD.

The CDR3 sequence is CASSLVDTWQYF. For the CDR3, the DNA is TGTGCCAGCAGCTTAGTGGACACCTGGCAGTACTTC. The chain uses TRBV7-9 and TRBJ2-7, with D perhaps matching TRBD1 (5 bases). V lost 1 base and J lost 9, with 10 bases in between. The CDR3 covers 12 residues. The germline gives CDR1 SEHNR, CDR2 FQNEAQ (reference sequence).